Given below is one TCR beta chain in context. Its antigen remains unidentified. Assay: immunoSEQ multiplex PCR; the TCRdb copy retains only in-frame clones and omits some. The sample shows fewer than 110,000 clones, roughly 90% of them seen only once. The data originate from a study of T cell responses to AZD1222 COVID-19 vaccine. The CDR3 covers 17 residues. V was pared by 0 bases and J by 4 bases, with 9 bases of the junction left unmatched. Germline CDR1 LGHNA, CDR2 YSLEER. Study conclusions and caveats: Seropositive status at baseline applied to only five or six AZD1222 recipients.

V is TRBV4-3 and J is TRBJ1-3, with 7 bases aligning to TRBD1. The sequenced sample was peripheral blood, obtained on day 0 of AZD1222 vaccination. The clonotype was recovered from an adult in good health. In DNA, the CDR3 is TGCGCCAGCAGCCAAGATGATGAGGGGGCGTTGGGAAACACCATATATTTT. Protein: CASSQDDEGALGNTIYF.